Listed below are T cell receptor beta chains from one sample, sequenced in a study of early T cells in non-severe SARS-CoV-2 infection. From the 5' RACE reads, TCRdb called clonotypes with MiXCR, one entry per CDR3 protein. The sample carries tens of thousands of distinct CDR3 sequences, less than 15% recorded once. Sequenced sample: whole blood. The receptors here all came from an adult who was a healthcare worker with PCR-confirmed SARS-CoV-2 infection or an uninfected control (not recorded which). Both conserved end residues are part of each CDR3. A D gene is named only where the DNA matches it firmly. Where a row states a size, it is once, few, many or the class of an expanded clone; other rows omit it.

>NA|TRBJ2-7|TRBV3-1|many
CASSQAITYEQYF
TGTGCCAGCAGCCAAGCTATCACGTACGAGCAGTACTTC
>TRBD1|TRBJ2-3|TRBV3-1|many
CASSLQTGTGEADTQYF
TGTGCCAGCAGCCTACAAACCGGGACAGGGGAGGCAGATACGCAGTATTTT
>NA|TRBJ2-7|TRBV6-2/TRBV6-3|many
CASSYLWKGPTYEQYF
TGTGCCAGCAGTTACCTTTGGAAGGGGCCAACCTACGAGCAGTACTTC
>TRBD1|TRBJ2-5|TRBV7-8|NA
CASSFGGTGRQETQYF
TGTGCCAGCAGCTTTGGGGGGACAGGGAGGCAAGAGACCCAGTACTTC
>NA|TRBJ1-6|TRBV20-1|few
CSARTLGAQVNSPLHF
TGCAGTGCTAGAACCCTAGGGGCCCAGGTTAATTCACCCCTCCACTTT
>TRBD1|TRBJ1-5|TRBV7-2|few
CASSPQGSDQPQHF
TGTGCCAGCAGTCCACAGGGGAGTGATCAGCCCCAGCATTTT
>TRBD1|TRBJ1-1|TRBV18|many
CASSPKTGGGTEAFF
TGTGCCAGCTCACCTAAGACAGGGGGCGGCACTGAAGCTTTCTTT
>NA|TRBJ1-1|TRBV3-1|few
CASSQGVGEAFF
TGTGCCAGCAGCCAAGGCGTAGGAGAAGCTTTCTTT
>TRBD1|TRBJ1-2|TRBV5-1|NA
CASSGRDRASNYGYTF
TGCGCCAGCAGCGGCCGGGACAGGGCCTCAAACTATGGCTACACCTTC
>NA|TRBJ1-1|TRBV28|few
CASSPPGGITEAFF
TGTGCCAGCAGCCCCCCGGGCGGAATCACTGAAGCTTTCTTT
>TRBD2|TRBJ2-3|TRBV5-1|many
CASSSGTTTDTQYF
TGCGCCAGCAGTTCCGGGACTACCACAGATACGCAGTATTTT
>TRBD1|TRBJ1-4|TRBV15|few
CATSTGTGNEKLFF
TGTGCCACCAGTACCGGGACAGGGAACGAAAAACTGTTTTTT
>NA|TRBJ1-4|TRBV5-1|few
CASSPGPNEKLFF
TGCGCCAGCAGCCCGGGGCCGAATGAAAAACTGTTTTTT
>NA|TRBJ1-6|TRBV2|NA
CASSGTGNNSPLHF
TGTGCCAGCAGTGGCACGGGAAATAATTCACCCCTCCACTTT
>NA|TRBJ2-2|TRBV20-1|many
CSARPRERKTGELFF
TGCAGTGCCCGCCCTCGGGAGAGGAAAACCGGGGAGCTGTTTTTT
>NA|TRBJ2-3|TRBV20-1|NA
CSANLDGLGTDTQYF
TGCAGTGCTAACCTGGACGGCCTGGGCACAGATACGCAGTATTTT
>NA|TRBJ2-1|TRBV12-5|few
CASGSHLSGGYEQFF
TGTGCTAGTGGTTCCCACCTCTCGGGGGGCTATGAGCAGTTCTTC
>NA|TRBJ1-4|TRBV7-9|NA
CASSPTYGDEKLFF
TGTGCCAGCAGTCCTACTTACGGTGACGAAAAACTGTTTTTT
>TRBD1|TRBJ1-6|TRBV7-2|few
CATRDSYNSPLHF
TGTGCCACCCGGGACAGCTATAATTCACCCCTCCACTTT
>TRBD2|TRBJ2-1|TRBV3-1|many
CASSQSSGGVNEQFF
TGTGCCAGCAGCCAAAGTAGCGGGGGGGTCAATGAGCAGTTCTTC
>NA|TRBJ1-5|TRBV12-3/TRBV12-4|NA
CASSLSYGASNQPQHF
TGTGCTAGCAGTTTATCCTATGGGGCCAGCAATCAGCCCCAGCATTTT
>TRBD1|TRBJ2-3|TRBV10-1|few
CASSEDRVNTDTQYF
TGCGCCAGCAGTGAAGACAGGGTTAACACAGATACGCAGTATTTT
>NA|TRBJ2-3|TRBV12-5|NA
CASGLGADTQYF
TGTGCTAGTGGTTTGGGAGCAGATACGCAGTATTTT
>NA|TRBJ1-6|TRBV7-2|NA
CASSLVGRLNSPLHF
TGTGCCAGCAGCTTAGTGGGACGGCTAAATTCACCCCTCCACTTT
>NA|TRBJ1-2|TRBV20-1|many
CSAEGGLTNYGYTF
TGCAGTGCAGAGGGGGGCCTTACTAACTATGGCTACACCTTC
>NA|TRBJ2-5|TRBV12-5|NA
CASGPPRPDQETQYF
TGTGCTAGTGGCCCCCCTAGGCCCGACCAAGAGACCCAGTACTTC
>TRBD1|TRBJ2-7|TRBV7-2|NA
CASSHRTGEGEQYF
TGTGCCAGCAGCCACAGGACAGGGGAAGGCGAGCAGTACTTC
>NA|TRBJ1-1|TRBV29-1|few
CSVGLTRDTEAFF
TGCAGCGTTGGGCTCACAAGGGATACTGAAGCTTTCTTT
>TRBD2|TRBJ2-7|TRBV7-2|many
CASSPYLSSGVYEQYF
TGTGCCAGCAGCCCCTACCTATCTAGCGGGGTATACGAGCAGTACTTC
>TRBD1|TRBJ2-6|TRBV2|many
CASSKQGPGANVLTF
TGTGCCAGCAGTAAACAGGGGCCTGGGGCCAACGTCCTGACTTTC
>NA|TRBJ2-1|TRBV20-1|NA
CSADSRTGIRFF
TGCAGTGCTGACTCGAGAACCGGCATCCGGTTCTTC
>NA|TRBJ1-1|TRBV18|few
CASSPPRGQNTEAFF
TGTGCCAGCTCACCACCCCGAGGGCAGAACACTGAAGCTTTCTTT
>NA|TRBJ1-5|TRBV6-5|NA
CASSPYGGIKDQPQHF
TGTGCCAGCAGTCCCTACGGGGGAATTAAGGATCAGCCCCAGCATTTT
>NA|TRBJ2-5|TRBV18|many
CASSRSFQETQYF
TGTGCCAGCTCACGGTCCTTCCAAGAGACCCAGTACTTC
>NA|TRBJ2-6|TRBV5-4|many
CASSRGGGVPYSGANVLTF
TGTGCCAGCAGCAGAGGAGGGGGGGTGCCATACTCTGGGGCCAACGTCCTGACTTTC
>NA|TRBJ1-4|TRBV3-1|many
CASTSSGEKLFF
TGTGCCAGCACCTCGTCCGGCGAAAAACTGTTTTTT
>TRBD2|TRBJ2-3|TRBV11-2|few
CASSLAGGFAADTQYF
TGTGCCAGCAGCTTAGCGGGGGGGTTCGCGGCAGATACGCAGTATTTT
>TRBD1|TRBJ1-1|TRBV5-1|NA
CASSVDRGTEAFF
TGCGCCAGCAGCGTGGACAGGGGCACTGAAGCTTTCTTT
>NA|TRBJ1-6|TRBV10-1|NA
CASSESTGPYSPLHF
TGCGCCAGCAGTGAGTCGACAGGTCCGTATTCACCCCTCCACTTT
>NA|TRBJ1-2|TRBV29-1|few
CSAYRTDYGYTF
TGCAGCGCCTACAGGACAGACTATGGCTACACCTTC
>NA|TRBJ1-2|TRBV6-5|many
CASSSRGANYGYTF
TGTGCCAGCTCATCCCGAGGGGCGAACTATGGCTACACCTTC
>NA|TRBJ2-5|TRBV12-5|NA
CASGLPPRAQETQYF
TGTGCTAGTGGTTTGCCCCCCAGAGCCCAAGAGACCCAGTACTTC
>NA|TRBJ1-2|TRBV20-1|many
CSASPPADYGYTF
TGCAGTGCTAGTCCCCCAGCCGATTATGGCTACACCTTC
>TRBD1|TRBJ2-7|TRBV29-1|NA
CSVPGQGIREQYF
TGCAGCGTTCCGGGACAGGGTATCCGCGAGCAGTACTTC
>NA|TRBJ2-7|TRBV12-2|NA
CASRSPGPTYEQYF
TGTGCAAGTCGATCTCCGGGTCCAACCTACGAGCAGTACTTC
>NA|TRBJ2-1|TRBV9|NA
CASSVTDGPFNEQFF
TGTGCCAGCAGCGTAACAGACGGGCCCTTCAATGAGCAGTTCTTC
>NA|TRBJ2-3|TRBV7-2|NA
CASSFGAEGNTQYF
TGTGCCAGCAGCTTTGGAGCGGAAGGGAATACGCAGTATTTT
>TRBD1|TRBJ1-2|TRBV20-1|NA
CSAPGGGYYGYTF
TGCAGTGCCCCAGGGGGGGGATATTATGGCTACACCTTC
>TRBD1|TRBJ1-1|TRBV12-3/TRBV12-4|many
CASSPGQTNTEAFF
TGTGCCAGCAGCCCGGGACAGACAAACACTGAAGCTTTCTTT
>NA|TRBJ1-5|TRBV9|many
CASSAGPYSNQPQHF
TGTGCCAGCAGCGCGGGGCCGTATAGCAATCAGCCCCAGCATTTT
>NA|TRBJ2-3|TRBV29-1|few
CSVEGSMVGRDTQYF
TGCAGCGTTGAAGGGTCTATGGTGGGTAGGGATACGCAGTATTTT
>TRBD2|TRBJ2-3|TRBV4-3|many
CASSQAIRSGGPTDTQYF
TGCGCCAGCAGCCAAGCTATCCGTAGCGGGGGGCCCACAGATACGCAGTATTTT
>NA|TRBJ2-2|TRBV5-1|many
CASSSTGFRAGELFF
TGCGCCAGCAGCTCAACAGGGTTCAGGGCCGGGGAGCTGTTTTTT
>NA|TRBJ2-5|TRBV12-3/TRBV12-4|few
CASRSLRRATQYF
TGTGCCAGCAGATCCCTCCGGCGTGCGACCCAGTACTTC
>TRBD1|TRBJ1-1|TRBV11-2|few
CASSTAGGQGLAEAFF
TGTGCCAGCAGCACAGCTGGGGGACAGGGTTTAGCTGAAGCTTTCTTT
>NA|TRBJ2-3|TRBV7-8|NA
CASSSSLSGDTQYF
TGTGCCAGCAGCTCATCCCTCTCGGGGGATACGCAGTATTTT
>NA|TRBJ1-4|TRBV20-1|NA
CSASDAGFGEKLFF
TGCAGTGCTAGTGATGCGGGGTTTGGTGAAAAACTGTTTTTT
>NA|TRBJ2-3|TRBV7-2|many
CASIPGPPNTQYF
TGTGCCAGCATTCCGGGACCCCCGAATACGCAGTATTTT